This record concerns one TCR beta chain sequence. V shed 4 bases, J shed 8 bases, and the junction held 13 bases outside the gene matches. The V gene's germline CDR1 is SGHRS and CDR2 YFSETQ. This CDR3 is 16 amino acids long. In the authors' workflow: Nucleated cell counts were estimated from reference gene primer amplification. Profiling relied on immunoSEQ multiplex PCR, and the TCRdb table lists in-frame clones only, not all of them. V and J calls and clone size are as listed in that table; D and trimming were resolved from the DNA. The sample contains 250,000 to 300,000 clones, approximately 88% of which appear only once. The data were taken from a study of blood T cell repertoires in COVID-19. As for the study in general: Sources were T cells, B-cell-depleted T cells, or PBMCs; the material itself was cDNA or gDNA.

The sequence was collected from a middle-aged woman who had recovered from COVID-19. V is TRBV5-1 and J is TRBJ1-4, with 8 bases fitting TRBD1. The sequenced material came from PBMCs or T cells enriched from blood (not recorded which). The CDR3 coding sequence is TGCGCCAGCAGCCTCCAACCCCAGGGGGCGTCCGAAAAACTGTTTTTT. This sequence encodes CASSLQPQGASEKLFF.